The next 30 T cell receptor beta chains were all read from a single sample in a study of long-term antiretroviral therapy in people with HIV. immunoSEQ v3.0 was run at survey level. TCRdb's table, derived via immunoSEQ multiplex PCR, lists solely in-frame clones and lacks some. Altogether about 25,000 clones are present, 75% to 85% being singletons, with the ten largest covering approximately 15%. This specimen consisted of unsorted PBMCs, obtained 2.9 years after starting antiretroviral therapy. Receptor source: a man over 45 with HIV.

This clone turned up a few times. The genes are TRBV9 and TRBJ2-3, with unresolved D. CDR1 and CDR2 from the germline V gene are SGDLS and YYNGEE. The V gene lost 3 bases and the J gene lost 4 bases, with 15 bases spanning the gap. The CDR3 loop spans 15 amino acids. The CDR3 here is CASSDSLRPSDTQYF. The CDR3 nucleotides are TGTGCCAGCAGCGACAGTCTCCGACCTTCAGATACGCAGTATTTT. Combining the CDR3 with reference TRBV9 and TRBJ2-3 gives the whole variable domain DSGVTQTPKHLITATGQRVTLRCSPRSGDLSVYWYQQSLDQGLQFLIQYYNGEERAKGNILERFSAQQFPDLHSELNLSSLELGDSALYFCASSDSLRPSDTQYFGPGTRLTVL.

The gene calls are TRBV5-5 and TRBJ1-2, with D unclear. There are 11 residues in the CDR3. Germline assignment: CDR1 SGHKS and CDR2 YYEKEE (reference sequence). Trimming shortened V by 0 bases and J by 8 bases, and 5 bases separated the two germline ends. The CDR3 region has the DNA TGTGCCAGCAGCTTGGTCGGGGGCTACACCTTC. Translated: CASSLVGGYTF. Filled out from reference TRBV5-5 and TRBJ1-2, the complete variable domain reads DAGVTQSPTHLIKTRGQQVTLRCSPISGHKSVSWYQQVLGQGPQFIFQYYEKEERGRGNFPDRFSARQFPNYSSELNVNALLLGDSALYLCASSLVGGYTFGSGTRLTVV.

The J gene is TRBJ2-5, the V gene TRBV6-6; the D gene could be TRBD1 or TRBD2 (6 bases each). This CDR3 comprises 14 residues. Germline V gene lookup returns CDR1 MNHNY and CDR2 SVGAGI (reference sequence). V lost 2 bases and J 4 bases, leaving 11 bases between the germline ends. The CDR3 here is CASSYARGGETQYF. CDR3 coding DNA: TGTGCCAGCAGTTACGCCAGGGGAGGAGAGACCCAGTACTTC.

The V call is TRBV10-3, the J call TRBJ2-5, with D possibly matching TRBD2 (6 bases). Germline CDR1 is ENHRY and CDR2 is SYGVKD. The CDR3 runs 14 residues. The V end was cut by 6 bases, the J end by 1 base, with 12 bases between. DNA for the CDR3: TGTGCCATCAGCAACCGACTAGGCCAAGAGACCCAGTACTTC. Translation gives CAISNRLGQETQYF.

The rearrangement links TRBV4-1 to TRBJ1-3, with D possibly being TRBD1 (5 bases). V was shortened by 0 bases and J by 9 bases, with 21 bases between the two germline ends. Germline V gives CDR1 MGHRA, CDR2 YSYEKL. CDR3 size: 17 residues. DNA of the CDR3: TGCGCCAGCAGCCAAGATCCGGGGGGGACTTTGAGAAGCACCATATATTTT. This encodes CASSQDPGGTLRSTIYF.

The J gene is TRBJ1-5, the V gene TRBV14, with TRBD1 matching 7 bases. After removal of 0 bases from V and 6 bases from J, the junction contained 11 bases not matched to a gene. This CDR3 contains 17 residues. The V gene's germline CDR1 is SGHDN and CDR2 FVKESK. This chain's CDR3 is CASSQEGLGGFSQPQHF. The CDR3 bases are TGTGCCAGCAGCCAAGAAGGGCTAGGGGGCTTCTCTCAGCCCCAGCATTTT.

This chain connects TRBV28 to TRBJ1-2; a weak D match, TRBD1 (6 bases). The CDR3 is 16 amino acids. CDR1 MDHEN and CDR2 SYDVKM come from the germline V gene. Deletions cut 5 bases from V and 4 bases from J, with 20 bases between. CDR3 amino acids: CASSPEAGAVGYGYTF. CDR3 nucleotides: TGTGCCAGCAGTCCGGAGGCAGGGGCAGTGGGCTATGGCTACACCTTC.

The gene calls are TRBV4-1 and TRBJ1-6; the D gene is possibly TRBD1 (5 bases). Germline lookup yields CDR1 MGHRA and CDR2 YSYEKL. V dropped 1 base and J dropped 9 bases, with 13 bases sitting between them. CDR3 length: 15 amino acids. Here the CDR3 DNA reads TGCGCCAGCAGCCAAGGATTGAGGGGCAGTTCACCCCTCCACTTT. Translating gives CASSQGLRGSSPLHF.

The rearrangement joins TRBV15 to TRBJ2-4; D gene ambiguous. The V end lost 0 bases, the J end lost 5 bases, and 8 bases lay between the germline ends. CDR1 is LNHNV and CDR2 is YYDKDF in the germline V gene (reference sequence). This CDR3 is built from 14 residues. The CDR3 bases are TGTGCCACCAGCAGAGATTGGGCTGAAAACATTCAGTACTTC. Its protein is CATSRDWAENIQYF.

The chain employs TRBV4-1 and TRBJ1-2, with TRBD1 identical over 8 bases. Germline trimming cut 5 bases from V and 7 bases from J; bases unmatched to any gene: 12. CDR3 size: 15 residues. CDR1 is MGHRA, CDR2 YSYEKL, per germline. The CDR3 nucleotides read TGCGCCAGCAGCGAAGGTATAGGACAGGGACTTGGCTACACCTTC. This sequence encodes CASSEGIGQGLGYTF.

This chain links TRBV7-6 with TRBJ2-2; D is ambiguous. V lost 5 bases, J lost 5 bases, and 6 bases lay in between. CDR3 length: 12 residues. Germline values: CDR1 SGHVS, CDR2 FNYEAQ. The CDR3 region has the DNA TGTGCCAGCAGCCCCTCAACCGGGGAGCTGTTTTTT. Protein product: CASSPSTGELFF.

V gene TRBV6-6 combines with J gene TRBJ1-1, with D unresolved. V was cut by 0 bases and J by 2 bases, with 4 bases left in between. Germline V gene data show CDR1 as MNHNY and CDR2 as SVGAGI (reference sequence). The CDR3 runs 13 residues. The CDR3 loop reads CASSYSVNTEAFF. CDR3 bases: TGTGCCAGCAGTTACTCGGTTAACACTGAAGCTTTCTTT.

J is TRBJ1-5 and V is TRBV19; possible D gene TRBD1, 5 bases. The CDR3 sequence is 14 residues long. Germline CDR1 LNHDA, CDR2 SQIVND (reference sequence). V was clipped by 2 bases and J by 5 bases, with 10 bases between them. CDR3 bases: TGTGCCAGTAGTATAAAAGGGGCGGATCAGCCCCAGCATTTT. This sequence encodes CASSIKGADQPQHF.

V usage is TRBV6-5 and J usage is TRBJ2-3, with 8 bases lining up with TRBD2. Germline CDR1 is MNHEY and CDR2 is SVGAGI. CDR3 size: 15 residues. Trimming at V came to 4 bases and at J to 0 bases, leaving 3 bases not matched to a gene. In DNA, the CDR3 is TGTGCCAGCAGTTCAATAGCGGGGAGCACAGATACGCAGTATTTT. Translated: CASSSIAGSTDTQYF.

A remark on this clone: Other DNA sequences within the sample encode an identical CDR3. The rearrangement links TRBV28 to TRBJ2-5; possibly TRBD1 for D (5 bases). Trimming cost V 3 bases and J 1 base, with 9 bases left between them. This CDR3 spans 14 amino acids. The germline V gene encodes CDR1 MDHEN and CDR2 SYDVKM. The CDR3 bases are TGTGCCAGCAGTTTGACAGTCTCCCAAGAGACCCAGTACTTC. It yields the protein CASSLTVSQETQYF.

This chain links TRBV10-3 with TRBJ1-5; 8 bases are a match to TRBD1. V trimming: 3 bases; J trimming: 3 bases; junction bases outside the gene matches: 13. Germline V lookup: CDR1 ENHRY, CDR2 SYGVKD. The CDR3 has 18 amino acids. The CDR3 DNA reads TGTGCCATCAGTGACTTACCCGGGACAGGAAGGACCAATCAGCCCCAGCATTTT. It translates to CAISDLPGTGRTNQPQHF.

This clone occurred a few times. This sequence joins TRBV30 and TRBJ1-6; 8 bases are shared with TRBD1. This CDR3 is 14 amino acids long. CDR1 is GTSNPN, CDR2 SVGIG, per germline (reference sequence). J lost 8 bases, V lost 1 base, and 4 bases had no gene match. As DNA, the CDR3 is TGTGCCTGGAGTGGGGACAGGCCGGATTCACCCCTCCACTTT. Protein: CAWSGDRPDSPLHF. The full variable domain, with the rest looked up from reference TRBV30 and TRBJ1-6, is SQTIHQWPATLVQPVGSPLSLECTVEGTSNPNLYWYRQAAGRGLQLLFYSVGIGQISSEVPQNLSASRPQDRQFILSSKKLLLSDSGFYLCAWSGDRPDSPLHFGNGTRLTVT.

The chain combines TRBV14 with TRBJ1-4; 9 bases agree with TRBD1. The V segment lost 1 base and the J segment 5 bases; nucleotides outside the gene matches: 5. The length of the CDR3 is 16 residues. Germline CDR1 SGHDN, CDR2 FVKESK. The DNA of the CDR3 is TGTGCCAGCAGCCAAGTCCAGGGACAGGGAAATGAAAAACTGTTTTTT. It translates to CASSQVQGQGNEKLFF.

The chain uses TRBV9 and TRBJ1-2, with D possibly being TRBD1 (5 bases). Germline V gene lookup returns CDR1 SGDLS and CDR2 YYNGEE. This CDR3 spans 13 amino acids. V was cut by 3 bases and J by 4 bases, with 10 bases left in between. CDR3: CASSGTGSYGYTF. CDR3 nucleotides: TGTGCCAGCAGCGGAACAGGAAGCTATGGCTACACCTTC.

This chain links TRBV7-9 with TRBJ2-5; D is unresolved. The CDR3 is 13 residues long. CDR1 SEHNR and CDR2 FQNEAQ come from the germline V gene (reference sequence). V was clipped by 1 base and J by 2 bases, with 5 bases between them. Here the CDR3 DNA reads TGTGCCAGCAGCTTAGTGGGACAAGAGACCCAGTACTTC. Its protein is CASSLVGQETQYF.

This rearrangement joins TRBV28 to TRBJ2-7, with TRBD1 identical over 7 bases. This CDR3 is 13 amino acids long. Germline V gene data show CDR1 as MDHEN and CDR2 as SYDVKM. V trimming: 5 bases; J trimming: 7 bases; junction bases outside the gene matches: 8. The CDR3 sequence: CASSTRGQREQYF. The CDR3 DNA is TGTGCCAGCAGTACCCGGGGACAGAGGGAGCAGTACTTC.

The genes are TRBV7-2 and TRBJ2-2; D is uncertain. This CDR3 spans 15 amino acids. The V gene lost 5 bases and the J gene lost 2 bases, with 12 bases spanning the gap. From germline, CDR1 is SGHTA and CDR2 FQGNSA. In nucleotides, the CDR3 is TGTGCCAGCAGCCTCGGAATACGCAACACCGGGGAGCTGTTTTTT. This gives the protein CASSLGIRNTGELFF.

Here the CDR3 DNA reads TGTGCCAGCAGCGTTCACGGGGGACTACGAAAAGACGAGCAGTACTTC. It is translated as CASSVHGGLRKDEQYF. The chain joins TRBV9 to TRBJ2-7; 7 nucleotides align to TRBD2. The CDR3 loop spans 16 amino acids. Germline V gene lookup returns CDR1 SGDLS and CDR2 YYNGEE. V trimming: 2 bases; J trimming: 5 bases; junction bases outside the gene matches: 13. The full variable domain, with the rest looked up from reference TRBV9 and TRBJ2-7, is DSGVTQTPKHLITATGQRVTLRCSPRSGDLSVYWYQQSLDQGLQFLIQYYNGEERAKGNILERFSAQQFPDLHSELNLSSLELGDSALYFCASSVHGGLRKDEQYFGPGTRLTVT.

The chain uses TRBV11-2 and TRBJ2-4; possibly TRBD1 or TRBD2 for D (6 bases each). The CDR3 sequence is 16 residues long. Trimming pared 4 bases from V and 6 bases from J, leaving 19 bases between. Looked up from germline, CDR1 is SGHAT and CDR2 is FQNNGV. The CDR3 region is CASSSHKGGSLNIQYF. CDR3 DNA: TGTGCCAGCAGCTCCCACAAAGGGGGGTCATTAAACATTCAGTACTTC.

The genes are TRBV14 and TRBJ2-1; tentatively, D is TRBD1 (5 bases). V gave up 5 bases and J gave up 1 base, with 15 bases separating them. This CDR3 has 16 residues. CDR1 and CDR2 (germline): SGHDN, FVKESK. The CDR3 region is CASSFYGRASYNEQFF. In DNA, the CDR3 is TGTGCCAGCAGCTTCTATGGCAGGGCTTCCTACAATGAGCAGTTCTTC.

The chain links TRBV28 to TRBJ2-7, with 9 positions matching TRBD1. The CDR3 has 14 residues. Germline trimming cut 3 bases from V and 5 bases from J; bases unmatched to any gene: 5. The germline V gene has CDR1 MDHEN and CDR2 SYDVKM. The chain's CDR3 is CASSFYTGGNEQYF. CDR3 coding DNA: TGTGCCAGCAGTTTTTATACAGGGGGCAACGAGCAGTACTTC.

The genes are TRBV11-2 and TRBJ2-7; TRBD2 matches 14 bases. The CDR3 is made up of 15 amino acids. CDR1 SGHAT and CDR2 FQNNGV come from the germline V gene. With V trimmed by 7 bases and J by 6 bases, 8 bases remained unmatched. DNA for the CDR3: TGTGCCAGCATCGATAGGGGGACTAGCGGGAGCGAGCAGTACTTC. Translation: CASIDRGTSGSEQYF.

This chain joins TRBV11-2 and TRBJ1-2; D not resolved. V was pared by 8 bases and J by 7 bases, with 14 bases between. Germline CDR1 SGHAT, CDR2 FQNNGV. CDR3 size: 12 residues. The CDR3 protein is CASAHRASGYTF. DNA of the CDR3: TGTGCCAGCGCTCATCGGGCTAGTGGCTACACCTTC.

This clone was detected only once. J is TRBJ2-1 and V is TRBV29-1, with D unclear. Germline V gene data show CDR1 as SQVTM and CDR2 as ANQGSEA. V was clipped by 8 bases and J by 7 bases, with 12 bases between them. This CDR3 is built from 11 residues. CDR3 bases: TGCAGCATTTGGTGGGGAAATGAGCAGTTCTTC. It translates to CSIWWGNEQFF.

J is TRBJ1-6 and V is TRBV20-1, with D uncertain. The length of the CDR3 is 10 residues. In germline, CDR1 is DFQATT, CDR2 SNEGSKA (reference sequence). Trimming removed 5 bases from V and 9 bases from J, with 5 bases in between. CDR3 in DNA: TGCAGTGCTGCGGGTTCACCCCTCCACTTT. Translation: CSAAGSPLHF.